One sample yielded the 30 T cell receptor beta chains listed below, sequenced in a study of blood T cells in healthy people across ages. Next came a second PCR, run for roughly 6 to 11 cycles, which used a sample-barcoded 5' primer along with a J-beta primer mix. TCRdb analysed the 5' RACE reads with MiXCR anew, one entry per CDR3 protein. The sample gives over a million distinct CDR3 sequences, about 45% of which show up once; over 3.5% is in the top ten. The sequencing sample was made of blood. The source is a woman aged 18-29 years in good health.

The chain joins TRBV20-1 to TRBJ1-5, with 7 bases fitting TRBD1. The CDR3 extends over 12 amino acids. Germline V CDR1 and CDR2: DFQATT, SNEGSKA (reference sequence). With 3 bases clipped from V and 6 bases from J, the junction kept 2 bases outside the gene matches. As DNA, the CDR3 is TGCAGTGCTAGTAAGGGGGCTCAGCCCCAGCATTTT. Protein product: CSASKGAQPQHF.

This clonotype was detected only a few times. This chain connects TRBV7-2 to TRBJ2-4; 7 positions agree with TRBD1. The DNA end is a closer match to TRBJ2-7, so the J assignment may be wrong. This CDR3 spans 18 amino acids. Germline V gene data show CDR1 as SGHTA and CDR2 as FQGNSA. CDR3 nucleotide sequence: TGTGCCAGCAGCTTAGGCGTAGTGACAGGGTTAATGAGCTACGAGCAGTACTTC. It translates to CASSLGVVTGLMSYEQYF.

The table lists this clonotype with many counts. The junction and the germline gene differ at one end; a read error may be behind it. The rearrangement joins TRBV12-3 or TRBV12-4 to TRBJ1-1; D might be TRBD1 (5 bases). The CDR3 runs to 12 residues. CDR3 bases: TGCGCCAGCAGCTTGGCGGGGGGTGAAGCTTTCTTT. Protein sequence: CASSLAGGEAFF.

The chain employs TRBV5-1 and TRBJ1-1; D perhaps matches TRBD1 (6 bases). V was shortened by 4 bases and J by 11 bases, with 21 bases between the two germline ends. Germline CDR1 is SGHRS and CDR2 is YFSETQ. The CDR3 runs 14 residues. CDR3 loop: CASSHEDSSVFAFF. CDR3 coding DNA: TGCGCCAGCAGCCACGAGGACAGCAGCGTTTTTGCTTTCTTT.

Only a few counts were recorded for this clonotype. V gene TRBV29-1 combines with J gene TRBJ1-5, with 9 bases identical to TRBD1. V dropped 6 bases and J dropped 3; count of bases not matched to a gene: 15. Looked up from germline, CDR1 is SQVTM and CDR2 is ANQGSEA. The CDR3 is 17 amino acids. The CDR3 nucleotides are TGCAGCGTACCTCCGGGACAGGGAGAAGCAGCCAATCAGCCCCAGCATTTT. It translates to CSVPPGQGEAANQPQHF.

This clonotype was counted many times. The chain couples TRBV29-1 to TRBJ2-3; D is unclear. V dropped 4 bases and J dropped 3 bases, with 11 bases sitting between them. The V gene's germline CDR1 is SQVTM and CDR2 ANQGSEA. This CDR3 is built from 13 residues. The CDR3 DNA reads as TGCAGCGTTGTAGCCAGATTGACAGATACGCAGTATTTT. Protein product: CSVVARLTDTQYF.

This clonotype appeared a few times. V usage is TRBV7-9 and J usage is TRBJ1-1; a weak D match, TRBD1 (5 bases). The V end lost 5 bases, the J end lost 1 base, and 8 bases lay between the germline ends. The germline CDR1 and CDR2 sequences are SEHNR and FQNEAQ (reference sequence). The CDR3 has 13 amino acids. The CDR3: CASSAQENTEAFF. DNA for the CDR3: TGTGCCAGCAGCGCACAGGAGAACACTGAAGCTTTCTTT.

This clonotype was seen a handful of times. This chain connects TRBV4-3 to TRBJ2-5; 9 bases match TRBD2. The J call is doubtful: the DNA matches TRBJ2-7 better. This CDR3 is built from 17 residues. Germline V lookup: CDR1 LGHNA, CDR2 YSLEER. The CDR3 loop is CASSQDQGAGGFYEQYF. CDR3 bases: TGCGCCAGCAGCCAAGATCAGGGAGCGGGGGGTTTTTACGAGCAGTACTTC.

The chain couples TRBV10-3 to TRBJ2-5; 10 bases line up with TRBD2. J gave up 2 bases and V 6 bases, and 6 bases lay outside the gene matches. The germline CDR1 and CDR2 sequences are ENHRY and SYGVKD. The CDR3 spans 15 residues. CDR3 residues: CAIRRGLALQETQYF. CDR3 DNA: TGTGCCATCAGGAGGGGACTAGCGTTGCAAGAGACCCAGTACTTC.

The rearrangement links TRBV7-8 to TRBJ2-5; D is possibly TRBD2 (6 bases). The CDR3 extends over 14 amino acids. Trimming stripped 6 bases from V and 3 bases from J, with 14 bases between. Germline V gene lookup returns CDR1 SGHVS and CDR2 FQNEAQ. The CDR3 here is CASSLTWGEETQYF. Here the CDR3 DNA reads TGTGCCAGCAGTCTGACTTGGGGGGAAGAGACCCAGTACTTC.

The chain carries TRBV7-8 and TRBJ1-1; unclear D gene. Germline CDR1 SGHVS, CDR2 FQNEAQ. This CDR3 has 16 amino acids. V was cut by 1 base and J by 0 bases, with 12 bases left in between. CDR3 sequence (DNA): TGTGCCAGCAGCTTAGGTGCTCCCCTAATGAACACTGAAGCTTTCTTT. This translates into CASSLGAPLMNTEAFF.

In this sample, this clonotype turned up a few times. The chain combines TRBV6-6 with TRBJ2-7; the D gene is possibly TRBD2 (5 bases). Germline V CDR1 and CDR2: MNHNY, SVGAGI (reference sequence). The CDR3 consists of 15 residues. With 1 base removed from V and 5 bases from J, the gap between germline ends came to 15 bases. CDR3 bases: TGTGCCAGCAGTTACTTCGGGAATCAAGTCGACGAGCAGTACTTC. It yields the protein CASSYFGNQVDEQYF.

This chain links TRBV10-3 with TRBJ2-5, with D perhaps TRBD2 (5 bases). The V end was cut by 2 bases, the J end by 4 bases, with 8 bases between. CDR3 length equals 13 residues. The germline V gene has CDR1 ENHRY and CDR2 SYGVKD. CDR3 bases: TGTGCCATCAGTGAGAGCGGATTAGAGACCCAGTACTTC. It is translated as CAISESGLETQYF.

This chain links TRBV20-1 with TRBJ2-1, with D possibly being TRBD1 (6 bases). Germline CDR1 and CDR2: DFQATT and SNEGSKA (reference sequence). The CDR3 loop spans 12 amino acids. V lost 3 bases and J 12 bases, leaving 15 bases between the germline ends. CDR3 sequence: CSARGEGGRQFF. The CDR3 DNA reads as TGCAGTGCTAGGGGAGAAGGGGGACGGCAGTTCTTC.

This clonotype was counted a few times. The chain recombines TRBV29-1 with TRBJ2-7; 7 positions agree with TRBD1. CDR1 SQVTM and CDR2 ANQGSEA come from the germline V gene. CDR3 length: 11 amino acids. After removal of 7 bases from V and 7 bases from J, the junction contained 7 bases not matched to a gene. CDR3 in DNA: TGCAGCGCTGACAGGGTCGATGAGCAGTACTTC. Translation: CSADRVDEQYF.

This clonotype was counted only a few times. The J gene is TRBJ2-1, the V gene TRBV20-1, with 14 bases lining up with TRBD2. CDR3 length equals 15 residues. Germline V gene lookup returns CDR1 DFQATT and CDR2 SNEGSKA (reference sequence). Trimming at V came to 6 bases and at J to 5 bases, leaving 6 bases not matched to a gene. The CDR3 DNA is TGCAGTGCCATCCCGACTAGCGGGGGGGACAATGAGCAGTTCTTC. Protein: CSAIPTSGGDNEQFF.

The sample holds a few counts of this clonotype. The V and J genes are TRBV4-1 and TRBJ1-1; tentatively, D is TRBD1 (5 bases). CDR1 is MGHRA, CDR2 YSYEKL, per germline. V was cut by 7 bases and J by 5 bases, with 17 bases left in between. This CDR3 is 14 amino acids long. This chain's CDR3 is CASTALEGRTEAFF. CDR3 nucleotides: TGCGCCAGCACCGCCTTGGAGGGGAGAACTGAAGCTTTCTTT.

V is TRBV6-1 and J is TRBJ2-7; D gene ambiguous. The CDR3 is 14 residues long. From germline, CDR1 is MNHNS and CDR2 SASEGT. Between the trimmed V and J ends, which lost 4 bases and 0 bases, there was a span of 10 bases. CDR3 in amino acids: CASSGPQISYEQYF. The DNA of the CDR3 is TGTGCCAGCAGTGGACCGCAGATCTCCTACGAGCAGTACTTC.

This clonotype was picked up a small number of times. The chain is built from TRBV12-3 or TRBV12-4 and TRBJ1-4; D is perhaps TRBD1 (6 bases). This CDR3 is 15 amino acids long. Deletions cut 6 bases from V and 8 bases from J, with 19 bases between. CDR3 sequence: CASSLLQGLGEKLFF. Written as DNA, the CDR3 is TGTGCCAGCAGCCTCCTACAGGGATTAGGGGAAAAACTGTTTTTT.

This chain links TRBV20-1 with TRBJ2-3; 11 nucleotides align to TRBD2. Germline CDR1 and CDR2: DFQATT and SNEGSKA (reference sequence). This CDR3 comprises 17 residues. Germline trimming cut 3 bases from V and 2 bases from J; bases unmatched to any gene: 10. CDR3 region: CSARNPGLAVYTDTQYF. As DNA, the CDR3 is TGCAGTGCTAGGAATCCGGGACTAGCGGTCTACACAGATACGCAGTATTTT.

The chain joins TRBV12-3 or TRBV12-4 to TRBJ2-2, with 7 positions matching TRBD2. The V and J ends lost 6 bases and 2 bases, in that order; junction bases with no gene match: 9. This CDR3 has 16 amino acids. The chain's CDR3 is CASRASSGVNTGELFF. CDR3 nucleotides: TGTGCCAGCAGAGCCTCTAGCGGAGTAAACACCGGGGAGCTGTTTTTT.

This chain uses TRBV27 with TRBJ2-1; D gene uncertain. The V end lost 6 bases, the J end lost 1 base, and 7 bases lay between the germline ends. The germline V gene encodes CDR1 MNHEY and CDR2 SMNVEV (reference sequence). The CDR3 contains 13 residues. The CDR3 bases are TGTGCCAGCAGGGGGAATTCCTACAATGAGCAGTTCTTC. Its translation is CASRGNSYNEQFF.

The V and J genes are TRBV11-1 and TRBJ2-3, with TRBD2 as a possible D gene (7 bases). Germline CDR1 and CDR2: SGHAT and FQDESV (reference sequence). The CDR3 has 17 residues. The V end lost 1 base, the J end lost 5 bases, and 19 bases lay between the germline ends. CDR3 region: CASSLVTGGPLRDTQYF. The CDR3 nucleotides are TGTGCCAGCAGCTTAGTGACGGGGGGCCCGTTGAGAGATACGCAGTATTTT.

J is TRBJ1-2 and V is TRBV20-1; 8 bases align to TRBD1. Germline V gene data show CDR1 as DFQATT and CDR2 as SNEGSKA (reference sequence). The CDR3 runs to 15 residues. The V gene end was trimmed by 0 bases and the J gene end by 5 bases; junction bases not matched to a gene: 8. CDR3 in amino acids: CSAREPRTGRYGYTF. CDR3 DNA: TGCAGTGCTAGAGAACCAAGGACAGGGCGATATGGCTACACCTTC.

There are a few counts of this clonotype. V usage is TRBV7-8 and J usage is TRBJ2-5; D unclear. The J call could be wrong; TRBJ2-7 is a better fit for the DNA end. This CDR3 spans 12 amino acids. Germline V gives CDR1 SGHVS, CDR2 FQNEAQ. The CDR3 loop is CASSLWSAEQYF. Here the CDR3 DNA reads TGTGCCAGCAGCTTGTGGAGTGCCGAGCAGTACTTC.

The rearrangement links TRBV7-9 to TRBJ2-5; D remains unclear. The CDR3 spans 16 residues. Trimming cost V 1 base and J 11 bases, with 23 bases left between them. The germline gives CDR1 SEHNR, CDR2 FQNEAQ (reference sequence). In nucleotides, the CDR3 is TGTGCCAGCAGCTTAGACCCGGGTCCCCGGGTCGATGAGCAGTACTTC. Its protein product is CASSLDPGPRVDEQYF.

This clonotype was detected a few times. CDR3 DNA: TGCGCCAGCAGCCAAAGACAGGGGTCTTTTGCTGGGGCCAACGTCCTGACTTTC. Residues: CASSQRQGSFAGANVLTF. The chain recombines TRBV4-1 with TRBJ2-6, with 8 bases matching TRBD1. V was pared by 2 bases and J by 2 bases, with 8 bases of the junction left unmatched. The CDR3 is made up of 18 amino acids. CDR1 is MGHRA and CDR2 is YSYEKL in the germline V gene.

The chain links TRBV7-2 to TRBJ1-2; unclear D gene. The germline V gene encodes CDR1 SGHTA and CDR2 FQGNSA. CDR3 length: 13 residues. Trimming stripped 6 bases from V and 7 bases from J, with 15 bases between. The CDR3 DNA sequence: TGTGCCAGCAGGGCGGTTTCTATGGTTGGCTACACCTTC. Translating it yields CASRAVSMVGYTF.

This chain joins TRBV27 and TRBJ2-1; 9 bases map to TRBD2. CDR3 length equals 15 residues. Germline CDR1 is MNHEY and CDR2 is SMNVEV (reference sequence). The V gene end was trimmed by 2 bases and the J gene end by 8 bases; junction bases not matched to a gene: 7. Here the CDR3 reads CASSLGAGGMYEQFF. CDR3 DNA sequence: TGTGCCAGCAGTTTAGGGGCGGGGGGGATGTATGAGCAGTTCTTC.

At least ten counts were recorded for this clonotype. This CDR3 is CSVDGVGGSRNEQFF. CDR3 DNA sequence: TGCAGCGTTGATGGAGTTGGCGGGAGTAGAAATGAGCAGTTCTTC. The V gene is TRBV29-1, the J gene TRBJ2-1, with 7 bases identical to TRBD2. Germline loops: CDR1 SQVTM, CDR2 ANQGSEA. The CDR3 sequence is 15 residues long. The V and J ends lost 3 bases and 7 bases, in that order; junction bases with no gene match: 12.